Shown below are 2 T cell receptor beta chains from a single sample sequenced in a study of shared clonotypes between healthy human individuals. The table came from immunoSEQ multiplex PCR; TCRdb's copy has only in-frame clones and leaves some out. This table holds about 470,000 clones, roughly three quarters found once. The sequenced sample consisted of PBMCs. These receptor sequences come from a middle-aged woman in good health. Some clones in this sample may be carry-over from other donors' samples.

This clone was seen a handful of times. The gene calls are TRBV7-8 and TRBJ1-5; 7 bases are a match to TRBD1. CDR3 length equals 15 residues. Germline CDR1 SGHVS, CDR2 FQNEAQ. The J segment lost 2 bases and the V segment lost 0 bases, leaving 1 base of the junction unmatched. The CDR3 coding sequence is TGTGCCAGCAGCTTAGCAACAGGGGGCAATCAGCCCCAGCATTTT. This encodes CASSLATGGNQPQHF.

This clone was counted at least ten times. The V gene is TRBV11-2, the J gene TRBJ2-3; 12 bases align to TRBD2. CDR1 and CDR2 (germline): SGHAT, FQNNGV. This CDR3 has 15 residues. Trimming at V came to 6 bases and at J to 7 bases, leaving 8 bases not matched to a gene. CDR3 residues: CASRRLAGGPHTQYF. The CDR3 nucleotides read TGTGCCAGCAGACGCCTAGCGGGAGGGCCGCATACGCAGTATTTT.